These 30 T cell receptor beta chains were sequenced from one sample in a study of glioma-infiltrating T cells after dendritic cell vaccination. The table came from immunoSEQ multiplex PCR; TCRdb's copy has only in-frame clones and leaves some out. This table holds nearly 85,000 clones, over 85% found once. Material: blood, obtained before dendritic cell vaccination. These receptors originate from a human donor with glioblastoma.

This chain links TRBV10-3 with TRBJ2-2, with D maybe TRBD2 (6 bases). V lost 1 base to trimming and J lost 1 base, with 10 bases between them. CDR3 length: 16 amino acids. The germline V gene encodes CDR1 ENHRY and CDR2 SYGVKD. CDR3 coding DNA: TGTGCCATCAGTGAGTTGGGGGGAATGAACACCGGGGAGCTGTTTTTT. This gives the protein CAISELGGMNTGELFF.

The CDR3 DNA reads as TGTGCCTGGAGTAGAGGAGGGGAGGATCAGCCCCAGCATTTT. Its protein is CAWSRGGEDQPQHF. The J gene is TRBJ1-5, the V gene TRBV30, with D maybe TRBD1 (5 bases). This CDR3 region has 14 residues. CDR1 is GTSNPN and CDR2 is SVGIG in the germline V gene (reference sequence). Between the trimmed V and J ends, which lost 2 bases and 5 bases, there was a span of 13 bases. The full variable domain, rest sourced from reference TRBV30 and TRBJ1-5, is SQTIHQWPATLVQPVGSPLSLECTVEGTSNPNLYWYRQAAGRGLQLLFYSVGIGQISSEVPQNLSASRPQDRQFILSSKKLLLSDSGFYLCAWSRGGEDQPQHFGDGTRLSIL.

V usage is TRBV9 and J usage is TRBJ1-5; 9 nucleotides agree with TRBD1. CDR3 size: 15 residues. The germline V gene encodes CDR1 SGDLS and CDR2 YYNGEE. V trimming: 4 bases; J trimming: 5 bases; junction bases outside the gene matches: 7. DNA for the CDR3: TGTGCCAGCAGCCCTTCGGGGGACAGGGATCAGCCCCAGCATTTT. Translated: CASSPSGDRDQPQHF.

The chain uses TRBV5-1 and TRBJ2-1; D call uncertain. The germline CDR1 and CDR2 sequences are SGHRS and YFSETQ. The CDR3 is 13 amino acids. Trimming removed 0 bases from V and 6 bases from J, with 7 bases in between. In DNA form, the CDR3 reads TGCGCCAGCAGCTTGGGTGGCAGCAATGAGCAGTTCTTC. Protein: CASSLGGSNEQFF.

This chain uses TRBV7-9 with TRBJ2-5; D might be TRBD1 (6 bases). Per germline, CDR1 SEHNR and CDR2 FQNEAQ (reference sequence). The CDR3 has 14 residues. V shed 4 bases and J shed 2 bases, with 11 bases lying between them. CDR3 residues: CASSSSGVQETQYF. In nucleotides, the CDR3 is TGTGCCAGCAGCTCGTCAGGGGTGCAAGAGACCCAGTACTTC.

V is TRBV6-1 and J is TRBJ1-2; perhaps TRBD1 as D (5 bases). The CDR3 is 13 amino acids. Trimming stripped 5 bases from V and 2 bases from J, with 9 bases between. Germline CDR1 reads MNHNS; CDR2 reads SASEGT. CDR3 sequence reads: CASSLQDNYGYTF. DNA for the CDR3: TGTGCCAGCAGTCTACAGGACAACTATGGCTACACCTTC.

J is TRBJ1-6 and V is TRBV5-4, with a tentative D call TRBD1 (6 bases). Germline lookup yields CDR1 SGHNT and CDR2 YYREEE (reference sequence). This CDR3 spans 14 amino acids. V was clipped by 0 bases and J by 7 bases, with 8 bases between them. The CDR3 reads CASSLEQGNSPLHF. As DNA, the CDR3 is TGTGCCAGCAGCTTGGAACAGGGAAATTCACCCCTCCACTTT.

The gene calls are TRBV23-1 and TRBJ2-7, with TRBD2 as a possible D gene (7 bases). TRBV23-1 counts as an open reading frame of uncertain function. The CDR3 consists of 14 residues. Between the trimmed V and J ends, which lost 3 bases and 5 bases, there was a span of 14 bases. CDR3 DNA sequence: TGCGCCAGCAGTCAGCCGAGGGGGGGGGACGAGCAGTACTTC. This translates into CASSQPRGGDEQYF.

The rearrangement links TRBV6-5 to TRBJ2-3; 8 bases fit TRBD1. This CDR3 has 14 residues. Per the germline V gene, CDR1 is MNHEY and CDR2 is SVGAGI. V shed 5 bases and J 6 bases; nucleotides not matched to a gene: 7. In DNA, the CDR3 is TGTGCCAGCAGTCCAATGACAGGGGCCGATACGCAGTATTTT. Residues: CASSPMTGADTQYF.

The gene calls are TRBV12-5 and TRBJ1-3; 10 bases agree with TRBD1. CDR1 LGHNT and CDR2 FRNRAP come from the germline V gene. V lost 3 bases to trimming and J lost 10 bases; unmatched junction nucleotides: 3. The CDR3 has 13 amino acids. The chain's CDR3 is CASGLGTGETIYF. The CDR3 DNA reads as TGTGCTAGTGGTTTAGGGACAGGGGAAACCATATATTTT.

This chain links TRBV11-3 with TRBJ2-5; TRBD2 matches at 7 bases. CDR1 is SGHNT and CDR2 is YENEEA in the germline V gene. Trimming at V came to 0 bases and at J to 2 bases, leaving 9 bases not matched to a gene. This CDR3 spans 17 amino acids. CDR3 DNA sequence: TGTGCCAGCAGCTTAGATCCTTGGGAGGGCCCTCAAGAGACCCAGTACTTC. Protein sequence: CASSLDPWEGPQETQYF.

This sequence joins TRBV30 and TRBJ2-3; 12 positions match TRBD1. This CDR3 has 15 amino acids. Germline V gene data show CDR1 as GTSNPN and CDR2 as SVGIG (reference sequence). Germline trimming cut 2 bases from V and 4 bases from J; bases unmatched to any gene: 4. The CDR3 bases are TGTGCCTGGAGTCAGGGACAGGGGGCTCCAGATACGCAGTATTTT. Translating it yields CAWSQGQGAPDTQYF.

The rearrangement links TRBV14 to TRBJ2-7, with 8 bases that match TRBD1. In germline, CDR1 is SGHDN, CDR2 FVKESK. J gave up 3 bases and V 5 bases, and 9 bases lay outside the gene matches. This CDR3 comprises 15 residues. CDR3 in amino acids: CASSSRSTGVYEQYF. Written as DNA, the CDR3 is TGTGCCAGCAGCAGCCGCTCGACAGGGGTCTACGAGCAGTACTTC.

The CDR3 here is CAIRDYRVQDYGYTF. In DNA form, the CDR3 reads TGTGCCATCAGGGATTACAGGGTCCAGGACTATGGCTACACCTTC. This chain joins TRBV10-3 and TRBJ1-2; perhaps TRBD1 as D (6 bases). Trimming pared 6 bases from V and 3 bases from J, leaving 17 bases between. CDR3 size: 15 residues. CDR1 is ENHRY, CDR2 SYGVKD, per germline.

DNA for the CDR3: TGTGCCAGCAGCTTAGACAGCTCCTATAATTCACCCCTCCACTTT. This gives the protein CASSLDSSYNSPLHF. V usage is TRBV11-2 and J usage is TRBJ1-6, with D unclear. V gave up 0 bases and J gave up 0 bases, with 3 bases separating them. The V gene's germline CDR1 is SGHAT and CDR2 FQNNGV. This CDR3 is 15 amino acids long.

The V call is TRBV6-1, the J call TRBJ2-5; D is perhaps TRBD1 (6 bases). V was cut by 0 bases and J by 6 bases, with 11 bases left in between. Looked up from germline, CDR1 is MNHNS and CDR2 is SASEGT. The CDR3 is 14 amino acids. The CDR3 bases are TGTGCCAGCAGTGAAGCCAGGGGTAGTCAGACCCAGTACTTC. It specifies CASSEARGSQTQYF.

This clone was recorded a few times. Here the CDR3 DNA reads TGTGCCAGCTCACCTAAAATGGACAGGGGAGGTTTTAGCGCTGAAGCTTTCTTT. Its protein product is CASSPKMDRGGFSAEAFF. V usage is TRBV18 and J usage is TRBJ1-1; the match to TRBD1 covers 9 bases. The germline V gene has CDR1 KGHSH and CDR2 LQKENI. V dropped 3 bases and J dropped 6; count of bases not matched to a gene: 17. CDR3 length: 18 residues.

The chain links TRBV7-8 to TRBJ1-2; D may be TRBD1 (5 bases). With 5 bases removed from V and 2 bases from J, the gap between germline ends came to 12 bases. Germline CDR1 reads SGHVS; CDR2 reads FQNEAQ. The CDR3 length is 14 residues. The CDR3 is CASSPGTVNYGYTF. The CDR3 bases are TGTGCCAGCAGCCCTGGGACTGTAAACTATGGCTACACCTTC.

The rearrangement links TRBV7-9 to TRBJ2-5, with 7 nucleotides matching TRBD2. Per the germline V gene, CDR1 is SEHNR and CDR2 is FQNEAQ (reference sequence). The CDR3 contains 15 residues. Unmatched junction bases numbered 12, after V lost 7 bases and J lost 4 bases. CDR3 sequence: CASTNGEGRAETQYF. The CDR3 DNA reads as TGTGCCAGCACCAACGGCGAGGGGAGGGCAGAGACCCAGTACTTC.

The rearrangement joins TRBV30 to TRBJ1-2; D remains ambiguous. Trimming pared 3 bases from V and 2 bases from J, leaving 7 bases between. The CDR3 consists of 12 residues. Germline CDR1 and CDR2: GTSNPN and SVGIG (reference sequence). This CDR3 is CAWSHQNYGYTF. The CDR3 bases are TGTGCCTGGAGCCATCAAAACTATGGCTACACCTTC.

The chain combines TRBV27 with TRBJ1-5; 10 positions agree with TRBD1. Germline CDR1 and CDR2: MNHEY and SMNVEV (reference sequence). J gave up 10 bases and V 2 bases, and 17 bases lay outside the gene matches. The CDR3 sequence is 18 residues long. CDR3 protein: CASSLVPPGQGPQSPQHF. In DNA form, the CDR3 reads TGTGCCAGCAGTTTAGTTCCACCGGGACAGGGGCCGCAAAGTCCCCAGCATTTT.

CDR3 protein: CASNAPGEQFF. Here the CDR3 DNA reads TGCGCCAGCAATGCTCCAGGAGAGCAGTTCTTC. V gene TRBV10-2 combines with J gene TRBJ2-1; no firm D call. CDR1 is WSHSY and CDR2 is SAAADI in the germline V gene. Trimming stripped 7 bases from V and 10 bases from J, with 11 bases between. CDR3 size: 11 residues.

The chain couples TRBV5-4 to TRBJ2-7; TRBD1 matches at 9 bases. The CDR3 runs to 14 residues. CDR1 SGHNT and CDR2 YYREEE come from the germline V gene (reference sequence). Trimming cost V 4 bases and J 7 bases; bases outside gene matches: 9. The CDR3 loop reads CASSTGGAIGEQYF. CDR3 nucleotides: TGTGCCAGCAGCACAGGGGGCGCGATAGGAGAGCAGTACTTC.

The rearrangement links TRBV30 to TRBJ2-1, with a weak D call TRBD2 (6 bases). V was trimmed by 4 bases and J by 9 bases, leaving 13 bases between them. The germline gives CDR1 GTSNPN, CDR2 SVGIG (reference sequence). The CDR3 extends over 12 amino acids. The CDR3 coding sequence is TGTGCCTGGAACCCGGGACTTCGTGAGCAGTTCTTC. Amino acid sequence: CAWNPGLREQFF. Full variable domain (rest looked up from reference TRBV30 and TRBJ2-1): SQTIHQWPATLVQPVGSPLSLECTVEGTSNPNLYWYRQAAGRGLQLLFYSVGIGQISSEVPQNLSASRPQDRQFILSSKKLLLSDSGFYLCAWNPGLREQFFGPGTRLTVL.

V gene TRBV19 combines with J gene TRBJ2-6, with 9 bases fitting TRBD1. The CDR3 is 17 residues long. Germline assignment: CDR1 LNHDA and CDR2 SQIVND (reference sequence). With V trimmed by 3 bases and J by 3 bases, 6 bases remained unmatched. The CDR3, as DNA: TGTGCCAGTAGTATGACAGGGGGTCTGGGTGGGGCCAACGTCCTGACTTTC. Residues: CASSMTGGLGGANVLTF.

The rearrangement uses TRBV5-1 and TRBJ1-5, with 9 bases fitting TRBD1. The CDR3 runs to 15 residues. Unmatched junction bases numbered 4, after V lost 3 bases and J lost 3 bases. Germline lookup yields CDR1 SGHRS and CDR2 YFSETQ. The CDR3 DNA is TGCGCCAGCAGCTCCGGGACAGGGCTCAATCAGCCCCAGCATTTT. Its protein product is CASSSGTGLNQPQHF.

The V call is TRBV5-1, the J call TRBJ1-3, with unresolved D. The V end lost 2 bases, the J end lost 0 bases, and 12 bases lay between the germline ends. CDR1 is SGHRS, CDR2 YFSETQ, per germline. This CDR3 is built from 16 residues. The CDR3 loop is CASSLSGGFSGNTIYF. CDR3 sequence (DNA): TGCGCCAGCAGCTTAAGCGGCGGGTTCTCTGGAAACACCATATATTTT.

The chain uses TRBV5-1 and TRBJ2-2, with TRBD2 matching over 8 bases. The CDR3 runs 16 residues. Trimming removed 4 bases from V and 2 bases from J; junction bases left unmatched: 7. Germline V lookup: CDR1 SGHRS, CDR2 YFSETQ. The CDR3 reads CASSPRTSTNTGELFF. Written as DNA, the CDR3 is TGCGCCAGCAGCCCCCGGACTAGCACCAACACCGGGGAGCTGTTTTTT.

This sequence joins TRBV5-4 and TRBJ2-2, with TRBD1 matching 7 bases. Per the germline V gene, CDR1 is SGHNT and CDR2 is YYREEE (reference sequence). The CDR3 is 16 amino acids. Losses at the gene ends were 4 bases for V and 2 bases for J; bases not matched to a gene: 8. The CDR3 protein is CASSPPGTANTGELFF. Here the CDR3 DNA reads TGTGCCAGCAGCCCACCCGGGACAGCTAACACCGGGGAGCTGTTTTTT.

CDR3 loop: CASSFRPDRGPGEQYF. The CDR3 DNA is TGCGCCAGCAGCTTCCGCCCCGACAGGGGGCCGGGCGAGCAGTACTTC. This chain links TRBV5-1 with TRBJ2-7; 10 bases are a match to TRBD1. The CDR3 covers 16 residues. Germline V gene lookup returns CDR1 SGHRS and CDR2 YFSETQ. V lost 2 bases to trimming and J lost 6 bases; unmatched junction nucleotides: 11.